These T cell receptor beta chains were read from a single sample in a study of shared clonotypes between healthy human individuals. Using immunoSEQ multiplex PCR, the repertoire was profiled, and TCRdb retains in-frame clones only, with some absent. The sample lists about 2.1 million clones; around 95% were seen once. Sequenced: naive CD8+ T cells from PBMCs. These receptors were collected from a man aged 18 to 30 in good health. Some clones in this sample may be carry-over from other donors' samples. Both conserved end residues are trimmed from each CDR3.

TRBV11-2 ASRPRDNSYNEQF
TRBV4-1 ASSQDHGRARSWGDTQY
TRBV30 AWIRSGGLSVGPDTQY
TRBV6-5 ASRARVKIQETQY
TRBV2 ASSEGTSPEQY
TRBV10-3 AISDYTSTDTQY
TRBV6-5 ASSYGEGIEAF
TRBV19 ASSIGIGAGELF
TRBV11-2 ASSLVDGTGGRGEQY
TRBV28 ASSLNPRTSYGYT